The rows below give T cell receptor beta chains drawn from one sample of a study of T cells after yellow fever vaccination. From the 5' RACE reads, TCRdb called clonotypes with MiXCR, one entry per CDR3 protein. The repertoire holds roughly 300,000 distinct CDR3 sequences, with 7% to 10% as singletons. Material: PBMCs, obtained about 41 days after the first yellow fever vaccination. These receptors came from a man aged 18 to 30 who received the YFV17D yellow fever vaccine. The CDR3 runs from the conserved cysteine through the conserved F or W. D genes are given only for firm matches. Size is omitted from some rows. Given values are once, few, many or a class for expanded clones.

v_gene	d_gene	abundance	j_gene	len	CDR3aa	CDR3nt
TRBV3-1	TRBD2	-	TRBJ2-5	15	CASSAREGWRETQYF	TGTGCCAGCAGCGCCCGGGAGGGATGGAGAGAGACCCAGTACTTC
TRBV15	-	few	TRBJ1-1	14	CATSRGHLSTEAFF	TGTGCCACCAGCAGAGGACACCTTAGCACTGAAGCTTTCTTT
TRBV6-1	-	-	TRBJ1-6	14	CASTILRLNSPLHF	TGTGCCAGCACTATCCTTCGCTTAAATTCACCCCTCCACTTT
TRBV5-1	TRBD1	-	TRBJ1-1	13	CASSLGTGVEAFF	TGCGCCAGCAGCTTGGGAACAGGGGTTGAAGCTTTCTTT
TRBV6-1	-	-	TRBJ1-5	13	CASRGFSNQPQHF	TGTGCCAGCAGGGGATTTAGCAATCAGCCCCAGCATTTT
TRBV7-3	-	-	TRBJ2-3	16	CASSPRGELSTDTQYF	TGTGCCAGCAGCCCTCGCGGGGAGCTTAGCACAGATACGCAGTATTTT
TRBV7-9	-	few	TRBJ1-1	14	CAGSSEQGNTEAFF	TGTGCCGGCAGCTCCGAACAGGGGAACACTGAAGCTTTCTTT
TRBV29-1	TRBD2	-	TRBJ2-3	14	CSVARGARTDTQYF	TGCAGCGTGGCGCGGGGGGCACGCACAGATACGCAGTATTTT
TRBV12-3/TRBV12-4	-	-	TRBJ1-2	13	CASSLFPSGGYTF	TGTGCCAGCAGTTTGTTCCCCTCGGGGGGCTACACCTTC
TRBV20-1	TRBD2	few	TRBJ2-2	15	CSASVGTSVAGELFF	TGCAGTGCTAGTGTGGGGACTAGCGTTGCCGGGGAGCTGTTTTTT
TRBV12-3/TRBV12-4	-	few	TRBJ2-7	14	CASSGGTAAYEQYF	TGTGCCAGCAGTGGGGGGACAGCTGCCTACGAGCAGTACTTC
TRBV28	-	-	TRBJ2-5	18	CASSLWGQSTRGWETQYF	TGTGCCAGCAGTCTTTGGGGACAATCAACCCGAGGGTGGGAGACCCAGTACTTC
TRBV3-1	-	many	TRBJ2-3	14	CASSKRQVVDTQYF	TGTGCCAGCAGCAAGAGACAGGTGGTAGATACGCAGTATTTT
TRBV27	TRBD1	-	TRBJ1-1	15	CASKQGLVWNTEAFF	TGTGCCAGCAAACAGGGGCTTGTTTGGAACACTGAAGCTTTCTTT
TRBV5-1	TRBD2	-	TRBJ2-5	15	CASSFPTSSQETQYF	TGCGCCAGCAGCTTTCCGACTAGCTCCCAAGAGACCCAGTACTTC
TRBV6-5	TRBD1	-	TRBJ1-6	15	CASSSDRGRLSPLHF	TGTGCCAGCAGTTCGGACAGGGGACGACTGTCACCCCTCCACTTT
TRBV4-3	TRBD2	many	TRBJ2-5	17	CASSRRLAGVGQETQYF	TGCGCCAGCAGCCGGAGACTAGCGGGGGTAGGGCAAGAGACCCAGTACTTC
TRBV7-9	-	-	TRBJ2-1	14	CASSRRETYNEQFF	TGTGCCAGCAGCCGGAGGGAGACTTACAATGAGCAGTTCTTC
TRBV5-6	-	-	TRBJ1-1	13	CASSPESNTEAFF	TGTGCCAGCAGTCCGGAGTCGAACACTGAAGCTTTCTTT
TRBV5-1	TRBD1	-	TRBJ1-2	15	CASHVRGQVDYGYTF	TGCGCCAGCCATGTAAGAGGACAGGTCGACTATGGCTACACCTTC
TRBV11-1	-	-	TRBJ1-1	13	CASSLGDSRRAFF	TGTGCCAGCAGCTTAGGCGATAGTCGGAGGGCTTTCTTT
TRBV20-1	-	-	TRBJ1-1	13	CSAPPWGNTEAFF	TGCAGTGCTCCCCCCTGGGGAAACACTGAAGCTTTCTTT
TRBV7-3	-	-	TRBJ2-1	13	CASRLTGFGEQFF	TGTGCCAGCAGGTTAACAGGGTTCGGTGAGCAGTTCTTC
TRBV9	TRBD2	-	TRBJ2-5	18	CASSVGGLAGDLQETQYF	TGTGCCAGCAGCGTAGGGGGTCTAGCGGGGGACCTCCAAGAGACCCAGTACTTC
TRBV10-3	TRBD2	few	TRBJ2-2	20	CAISVISGGPASANTGELFF	TGTGCCATCAGCGTGATTAGCGGGGGACCCGCTTCCGCGAACACCGGGGAGCTGTTTTTT
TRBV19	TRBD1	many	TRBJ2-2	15	CASSIGTGGSGELFF	TGTGCCAGTAGTATTGGGACAGGAGGGTCCGGGGAGCTGTTTTTT
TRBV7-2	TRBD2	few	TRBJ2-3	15	CASSFLGLKGDTQYF	TGTGCCAGCAGCTTTCTGGGACTAAAGGGAGATACGCAGTATTTT
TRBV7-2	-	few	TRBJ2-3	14	CASSLYPGSDTQYF	TGTGCCAGCAGCTTATACCCAGGGTCAGATACGCAGTATTTT
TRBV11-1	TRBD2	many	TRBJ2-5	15	CASSSAGTRVETQYF	TGTGCCAGCAGCTCGGCCGGGACTAGGGTAGAGACCCAGTACTTC
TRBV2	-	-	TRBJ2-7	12	CASTGRSYEQYF	TGTGCCAGCACCGGAAGATCCTACGAGCAGTACTTC
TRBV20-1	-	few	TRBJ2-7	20	CSARGDGRMGGGGSSYEQYF	TGCAGTGCTAGGGGAGATGGGAGAATGGGAGGTGGGGGGAGCTCCTACGAGCAGTACTTC
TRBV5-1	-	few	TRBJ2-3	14	CASSLRGRVDTQYF	TGCGCCAGCAGCTTGCGGGGACGGGTAGATACGCAGTATTTT
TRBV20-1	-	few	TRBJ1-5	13	CSAKEGSNQPQHF	TGCAGTGCTAAAGAAGGCAGCAATCAGCCCCAGCATTTT
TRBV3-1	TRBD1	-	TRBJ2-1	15	CASSQGQGAYNEQFF	TGTGCCAGCAGCCAAGGACAGGGGGCATACAATGAGCAGTTCTTC
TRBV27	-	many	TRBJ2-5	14	CASSLLASQETQYF	TGTGCCAGCAGTTTACTAGCTTCCCAAGAGACCCAGTACTTC
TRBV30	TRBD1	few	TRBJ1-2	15	CAWTRDSGDSYGYTF	TGTGCCTGGACCCGGGACAGCGGTGATTCCTATGGCTACACCTTC
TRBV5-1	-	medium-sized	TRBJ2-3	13	CASSPDRTDTQYF	TGCGCCAGCAGCCCCGACCGCACAGATACGCAGTATTTT
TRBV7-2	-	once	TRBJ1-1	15	CASSLYGGVNTEAFF	TGTGCCAGCAGCTTATATGGGGGGGTAAACACTGAAGCTTTCTTT
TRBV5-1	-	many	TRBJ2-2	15	CASSLEGRNTGELFF	TGCGCCAGCAGCTTGGAGGGGAGGAACACCGGGGAGCTGTTTTTT
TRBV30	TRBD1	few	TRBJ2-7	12	CAWHRDSYEQYF	TGTGCCTGGCACCGGGACAGCTACGAGCAGTACTTC
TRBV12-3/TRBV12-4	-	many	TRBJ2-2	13	CASRSTGPGELFF	TGTGCCAGCAGATCAACAGGGCCCGGGGAGCTGTTTTTT
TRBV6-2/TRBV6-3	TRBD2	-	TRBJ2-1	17	CASTSTTWRGGSNEQFF	TGTGCCAGCACCTCCACTACTTGGCGGGGGGGCAGCAATGAGCAGTTCTTC
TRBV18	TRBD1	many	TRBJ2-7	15	CASSRPGTGSYEQYF	TGTGCCAGCTCAAGACCCGGGACAGGCTCCTACGAGCAGTACTTC
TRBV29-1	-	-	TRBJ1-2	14	CSVEGRGPNYGYTF	TGCAGCGTTGAAGGGAGGGGACCTAACTATGGCTACACCTTC
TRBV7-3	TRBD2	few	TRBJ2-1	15	CASSVRRGAYNEQFF	TGTGCCAGCAGCGTAAGGCGGGGGGCCTACAATGAGCAGTTCTTC
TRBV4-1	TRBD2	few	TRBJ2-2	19	CASSQDQLAGGPNTGELFF	TGCGCCAGCAGCCAAGATCAGCTAGCGGGGGGTCCGAACACCGGGGAGCTGTTTTTT
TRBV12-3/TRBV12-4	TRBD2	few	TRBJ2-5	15	CASSLRGGGQETQYF	TGTGCCAGCAGTTTACGGGGGGGGGGGCAAGAGACCCAGTACTTC
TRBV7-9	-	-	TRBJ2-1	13	CASPRAGKGEQFF	TGTGCCAGCCCAAGGGCAGGGAAGGGTGAGCAGTTCTTC
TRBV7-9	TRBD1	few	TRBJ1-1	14	CASSNTGVDTEAFF	TGTGCCAGCAGCAATACAGGGGTTGACACTGAAGCTTTCTTT